The text below deals with one T cell receptor beta chain. Its specificity is unknown. The data were taken from a study of blood T cells in healthy people across ages. General study results and limits: A strong correlation was seen between TCR beta diversity and naive T cell percentage. In long-lived donors, naive CD4+ cell counts and diversity exceeded those of aged donors.

CDR1 LGHNA and CDR2 YNFKEQ come from the germline V gene. The CDR3 runs to 15 residues. Then a second PCR, running about 7 to 11 cycles, was carried out with a sample-barcoded 5' primer and a J-beta primer mix. TCRdb recomputed calls from the 5' RACE reads with MiXCR, one row per CDR3 protein. The repertoire consists of 540,000 or so distinct CDR3 sequences, with about 25% occurring once and the leading ten covering 8.5% to 9.5%. These same data were also listed under a study on T cells of mothers and their children. This second report adds: Normalized overlap was always slightly, never significantly, higher in related than unrelated mother-child pairs.

This TCR was sampled from a boy aged 5-17 years in good health. Material for sequencing was blood. V gene TRBV4-2 combines with J gene TRBJ2-5; 7 bases agree with TRBD2. The last part of the DNA fits TRBJ2-7 better; the J call may be wrong. CDR3 protein: CASSLGVAGVYEQYF. DNA of the CDR3: TGTGCCAGCAGCCTTGGGGTGGCGGGAGTTTACGAGCAGTACTTC.